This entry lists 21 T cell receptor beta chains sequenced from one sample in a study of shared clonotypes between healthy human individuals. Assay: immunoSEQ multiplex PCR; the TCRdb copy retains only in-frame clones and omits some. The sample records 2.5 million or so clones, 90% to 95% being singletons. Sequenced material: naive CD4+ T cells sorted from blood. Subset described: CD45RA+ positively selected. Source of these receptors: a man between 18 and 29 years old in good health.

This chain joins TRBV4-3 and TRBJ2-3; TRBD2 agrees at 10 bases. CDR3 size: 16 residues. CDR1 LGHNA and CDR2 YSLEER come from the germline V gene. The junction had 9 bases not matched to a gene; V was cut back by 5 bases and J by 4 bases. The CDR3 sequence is CASSERLAGGPDTQYF. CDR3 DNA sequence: TGCGCCAGCAGCGAAAGGTTAGCGGGAGGTCCAGATACGCAGTATTTT.

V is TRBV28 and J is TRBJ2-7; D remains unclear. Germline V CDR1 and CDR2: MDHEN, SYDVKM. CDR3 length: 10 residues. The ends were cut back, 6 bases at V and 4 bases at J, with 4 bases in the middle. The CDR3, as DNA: TGTGCCAGCAGAGCTTACGAGCAGTACTTC. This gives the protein CASRAYEQYF.

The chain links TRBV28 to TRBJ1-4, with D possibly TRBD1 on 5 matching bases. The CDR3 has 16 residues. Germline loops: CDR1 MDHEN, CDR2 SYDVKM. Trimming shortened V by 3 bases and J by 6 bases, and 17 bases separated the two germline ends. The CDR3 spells CASSLFPRRGDEKLFF. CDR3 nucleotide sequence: TGTGCCAGCAGTTTGTTCCCGCGGCGGGGGGATGAAAAACTGTTTTTT.

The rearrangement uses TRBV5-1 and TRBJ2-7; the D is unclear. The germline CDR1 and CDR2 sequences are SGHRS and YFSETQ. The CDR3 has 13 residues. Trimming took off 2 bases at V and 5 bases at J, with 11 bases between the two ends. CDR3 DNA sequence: TGCGCCAGCAGCTTAAGGTGGGCGGACGAGCAGTACTTC. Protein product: CASSLRWADEQYF.

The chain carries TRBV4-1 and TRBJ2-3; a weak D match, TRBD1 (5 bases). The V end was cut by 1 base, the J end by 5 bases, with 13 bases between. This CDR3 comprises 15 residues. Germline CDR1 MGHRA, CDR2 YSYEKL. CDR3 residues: CASSQGAGWRDTQYF. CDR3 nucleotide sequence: TGCGCCAGCAGCCAAGGGGCAGGGTGGAGAGATACGCAGTATTTT.

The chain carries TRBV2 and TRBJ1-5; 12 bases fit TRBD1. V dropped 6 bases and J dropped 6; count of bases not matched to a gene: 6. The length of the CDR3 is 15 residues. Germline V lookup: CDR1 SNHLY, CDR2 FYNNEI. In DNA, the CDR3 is TGTGCCAGCAGCCCGGGACAGGGGGCCGGTCAGCCCCAGCATTTT. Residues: CASSPGQGAGQPQHF.

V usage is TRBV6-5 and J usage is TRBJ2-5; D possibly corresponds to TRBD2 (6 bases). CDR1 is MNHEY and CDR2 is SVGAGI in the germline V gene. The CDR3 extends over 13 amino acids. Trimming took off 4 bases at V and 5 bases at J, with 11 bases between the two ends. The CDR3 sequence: CASSSTSRETQYF. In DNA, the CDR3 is TGTGCCAGCAGTTCAACTAGCAGGGAGACCCAGTACTTC.

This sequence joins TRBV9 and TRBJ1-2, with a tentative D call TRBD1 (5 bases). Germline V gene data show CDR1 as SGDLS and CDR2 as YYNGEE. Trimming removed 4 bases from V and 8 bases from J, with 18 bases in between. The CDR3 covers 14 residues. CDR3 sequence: CASSPPGDIKGYTF. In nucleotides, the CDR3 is TGTGCCAGCAGCCCCCCGGGGGATATTAAGGGCTACACCTTC. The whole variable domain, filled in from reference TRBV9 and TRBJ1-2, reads DSGVTQTPKHLITATGQRVTLRCSPRSGDLSVYWYQQSLDQGLQFLIQYYNGEERAKGNILERFSAQQFPDLHSELNLSSLELGDSALYFCASSPPGDIKGYTFGSGTRLTVV.

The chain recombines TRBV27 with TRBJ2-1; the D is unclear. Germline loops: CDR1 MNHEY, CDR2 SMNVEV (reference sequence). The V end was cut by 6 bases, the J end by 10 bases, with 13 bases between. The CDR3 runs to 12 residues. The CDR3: CASSYGRKEQFF. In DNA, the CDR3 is TGTGCCAGCAGCTACGGCAGGAAAGAGCAGTTCTTC.

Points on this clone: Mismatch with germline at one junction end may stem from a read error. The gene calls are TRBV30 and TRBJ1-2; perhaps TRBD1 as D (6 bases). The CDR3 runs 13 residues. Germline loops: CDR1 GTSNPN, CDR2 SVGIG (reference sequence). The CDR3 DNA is TGTGCCTGGAGGGAGGGAGTGTCAGGGACATCGGCTTTC. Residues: CAWREGVSGTSAF. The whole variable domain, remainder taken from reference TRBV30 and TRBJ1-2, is SQTIHQWPATLVQPVGSPLSLECTVEGTSNPNLYWYRQAAGRGLQLLFYSVGIGQISSEVPQNLSASRPQDRQFILSSKKLLLSDSGFYLCAWREGVSGTSAFGSGTRLTVV.

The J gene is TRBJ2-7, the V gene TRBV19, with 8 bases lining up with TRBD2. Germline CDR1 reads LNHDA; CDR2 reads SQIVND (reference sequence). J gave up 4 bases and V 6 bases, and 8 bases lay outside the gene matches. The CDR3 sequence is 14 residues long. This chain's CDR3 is CASSQPGGRYEQYF. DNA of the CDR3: TGTGCCAGTAGCCAACCGGGGGGGCGGTACGAGCAGTACTTC.

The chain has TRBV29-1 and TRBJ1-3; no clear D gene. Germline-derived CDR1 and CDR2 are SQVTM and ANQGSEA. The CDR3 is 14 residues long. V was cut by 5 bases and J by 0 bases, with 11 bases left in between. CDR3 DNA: TGCAGCGTTCAGCAGATCCGCTCTGGAAACACCATATATTTT. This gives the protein CSVQQIRSGNTIYF.

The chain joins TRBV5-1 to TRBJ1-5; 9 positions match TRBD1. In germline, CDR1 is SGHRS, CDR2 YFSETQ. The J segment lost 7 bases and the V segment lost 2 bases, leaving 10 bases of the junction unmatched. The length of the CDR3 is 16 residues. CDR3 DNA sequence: TGCGCCAGCAGCTTTATGCCCGGGACAGGGAACCAGCCCCAGCATTTT. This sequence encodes CASSFMPGTGNQPQHF.

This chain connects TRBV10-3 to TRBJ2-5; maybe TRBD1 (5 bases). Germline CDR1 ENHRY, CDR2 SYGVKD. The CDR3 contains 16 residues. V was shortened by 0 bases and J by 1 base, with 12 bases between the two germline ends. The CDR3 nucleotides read TGTGCCATCAGTGAGTCGGGGAAGGGGTCCCAAGAGACCCAGTACTTC. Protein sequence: CAISESGKGSQETQYF.

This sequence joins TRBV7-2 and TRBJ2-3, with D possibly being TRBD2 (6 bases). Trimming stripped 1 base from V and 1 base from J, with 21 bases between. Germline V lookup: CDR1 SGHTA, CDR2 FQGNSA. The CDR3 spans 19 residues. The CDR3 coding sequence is TGTGCCAGCAGCTTAGTAGCCCCCCTGCTAGCGCGGGGCACAGATACGCAGTATTTT. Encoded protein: CASSLVAPLLARGTDTQYF. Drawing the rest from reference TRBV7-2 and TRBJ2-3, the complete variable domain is GAGVSQSPSNKVTEKGKDVELRCDPISGHTALYWYRQSLGQGLEFLIYFQGNSAPDKSGLPSDRFSAERTGGSVSTLTIQRTQQEDSAVYLCASSLVAPLLARGTDTQYFGPGTRLTVL.

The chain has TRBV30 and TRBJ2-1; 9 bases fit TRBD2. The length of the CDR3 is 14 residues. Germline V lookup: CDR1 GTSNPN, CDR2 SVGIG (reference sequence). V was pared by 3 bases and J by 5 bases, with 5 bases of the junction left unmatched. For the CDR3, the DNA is TGTGCCTGGAGCCGTGGCGGGGGGGACAATGAGCAGTTCTTC. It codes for CAWSRGGGDNEQFF.

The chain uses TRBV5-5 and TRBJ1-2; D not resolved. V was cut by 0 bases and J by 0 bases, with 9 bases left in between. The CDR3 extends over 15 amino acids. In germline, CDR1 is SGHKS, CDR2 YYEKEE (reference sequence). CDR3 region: CASSLGAVANYGYTF. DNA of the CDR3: TGTGCCAGCAGCTTGGGCGCGGTCGCTAACTATGGCTACACCTTC.

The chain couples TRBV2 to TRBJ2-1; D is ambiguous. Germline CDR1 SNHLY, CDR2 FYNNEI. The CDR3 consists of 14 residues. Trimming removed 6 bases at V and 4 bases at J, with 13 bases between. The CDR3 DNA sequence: TGTGCCAGCAGCCCCTGGGCCCTGTACAATGAGCAGTTCTTC. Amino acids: CASSPWALYNEQFF.

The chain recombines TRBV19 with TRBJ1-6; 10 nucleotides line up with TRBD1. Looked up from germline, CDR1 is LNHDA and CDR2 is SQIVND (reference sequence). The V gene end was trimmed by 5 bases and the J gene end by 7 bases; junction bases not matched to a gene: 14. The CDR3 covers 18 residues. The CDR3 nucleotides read TGTGCCAGTAGTCCCCGATCTGCTCCGGGACAGGGGAATTCACCCCTCCACTTT. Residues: CASSPRSAPGQGNSPLHF. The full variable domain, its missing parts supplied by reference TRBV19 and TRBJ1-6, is DGGITQSPKYLFRKEGQNVTLSCEQNLNHDAMYWYRQDPGQGLRLIYYSQIVNDFQKGDIAEGYSVSREKKESFPLTVTSAQKNPTAFYLCASSPRSAPGQGNSPLHFGNGTRLTVT.

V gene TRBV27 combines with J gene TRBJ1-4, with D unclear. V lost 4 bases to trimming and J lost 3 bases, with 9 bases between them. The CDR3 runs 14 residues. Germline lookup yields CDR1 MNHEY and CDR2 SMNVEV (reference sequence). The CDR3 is CASSSLAANEKLFF. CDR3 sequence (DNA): TGTGCCAGCAGTTCCCTTGCGGCTAATGAAAAACTGTTTTTT. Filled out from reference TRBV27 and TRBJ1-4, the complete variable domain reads EAQVTQNPRYLITVTGKKLTVTCSQNMNHEYMSWYRQDPGLGLRQIYYSMNVEVTDKGDVPEGYKVSRKEKRNFPLILESPSPNQTSLYFCASSSLAANEKLFFGSGTQLSVL.

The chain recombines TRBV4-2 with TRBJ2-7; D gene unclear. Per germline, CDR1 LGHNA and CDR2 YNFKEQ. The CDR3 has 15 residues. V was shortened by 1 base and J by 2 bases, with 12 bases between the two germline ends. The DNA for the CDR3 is TGTGCCAGCAGCCAAGTGGGCACGCGCCCCTACGAGCAGTACTTC. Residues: CASSQVGTRPYEQYF.